A single TCR beta chain is shown here with its context. Germline V CDR1 and CDR2: SGHRS, YFSETQ. The ends lost 5 bases at V and 4 bases at J; junction bases unmatched: 7. This CDR3 spans 14 amino acids. In the study's own analysis: Amplified reference gene primers provided the basis for estimating nucleated cell counts. Clones were read by immunoSEQ multiplex PCR, and TCRdb kept only the in-frame ones, dropping some. That table gives V, J and clone size, and the DNA gave D and trimming. The top ten hold 3.3% of the sample, which has about 160,000 clones, around 85% seen once. This sample was taken from a study of blood T cell repertoires in COVID-19. Whole-study context: Samples came from the United States, Italy and Spain, spanning acute and convalescent COVID-19. PBMCs, B-cell-depleted T cells, or T cells were the source of the cDNA or gDNA that made up the material.

The specimen sequenced was peripheral blood. This receptor was taken from a human donor with acute or convalescent COVID-19. The donor label of this sample is uncertain. V is TRBV5-1 and J is TRBJ1-1, with 8 bases fitting TRBD1. CDR3 loop: CASSNRGVSTEAFF. For the CDR3, the DNA is TGCGCCAGCAGTAACAGGGGGGTGAGCACTGAAGCTTTCTTT.